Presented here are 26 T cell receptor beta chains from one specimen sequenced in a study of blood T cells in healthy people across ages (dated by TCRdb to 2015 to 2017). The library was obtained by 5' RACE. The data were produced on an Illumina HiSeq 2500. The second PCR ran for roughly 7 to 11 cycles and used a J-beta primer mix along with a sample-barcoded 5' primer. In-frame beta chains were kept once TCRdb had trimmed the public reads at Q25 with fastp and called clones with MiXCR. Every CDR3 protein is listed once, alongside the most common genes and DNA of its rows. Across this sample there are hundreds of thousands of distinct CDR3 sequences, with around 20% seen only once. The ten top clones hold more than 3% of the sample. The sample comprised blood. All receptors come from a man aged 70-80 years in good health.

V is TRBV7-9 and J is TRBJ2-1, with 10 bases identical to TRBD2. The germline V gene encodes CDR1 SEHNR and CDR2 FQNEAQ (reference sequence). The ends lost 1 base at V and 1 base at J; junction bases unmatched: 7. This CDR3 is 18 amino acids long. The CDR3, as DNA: TGTGCCAGCAGCTTAGACCGGCCGGGACTAGCGTCCTACAATGAGCAGTTCTTC. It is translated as CASSLDRPGLASYNEQFF.

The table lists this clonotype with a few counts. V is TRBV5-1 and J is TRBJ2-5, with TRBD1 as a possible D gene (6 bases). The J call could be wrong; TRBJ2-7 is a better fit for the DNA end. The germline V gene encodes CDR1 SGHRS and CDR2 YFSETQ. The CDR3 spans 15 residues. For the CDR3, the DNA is TGCGCCAGCAGCTTGGCCCCTGGACAGCCCTACGAGCAGTACTTC. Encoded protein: CASSLAPGQPYEQYF.

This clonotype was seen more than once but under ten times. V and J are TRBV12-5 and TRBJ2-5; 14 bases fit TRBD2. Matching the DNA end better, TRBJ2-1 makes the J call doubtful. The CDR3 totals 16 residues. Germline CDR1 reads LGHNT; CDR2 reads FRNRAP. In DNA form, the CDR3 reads TGTGCTAGTGGTTCGGGACTAGCGGGAGCGTACAATGAGCAGTTCTTC. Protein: CASGSGLAGAYNEQFF.

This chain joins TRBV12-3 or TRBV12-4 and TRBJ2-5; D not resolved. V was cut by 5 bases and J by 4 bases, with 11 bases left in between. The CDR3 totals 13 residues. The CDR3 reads CASSPLPLETQYF. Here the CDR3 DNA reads TGTGCCAGCAGTCCTCTACCTCTAGAGACCCAGTACTTC.

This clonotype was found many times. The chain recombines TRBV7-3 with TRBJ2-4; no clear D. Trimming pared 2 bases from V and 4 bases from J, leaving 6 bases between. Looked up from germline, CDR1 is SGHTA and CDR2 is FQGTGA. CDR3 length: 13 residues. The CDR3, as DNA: TGTGCCAGCAGCTTAGGGCAGAAAAACATTCAGTACTTC. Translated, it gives CASSLGQKNIQYF.

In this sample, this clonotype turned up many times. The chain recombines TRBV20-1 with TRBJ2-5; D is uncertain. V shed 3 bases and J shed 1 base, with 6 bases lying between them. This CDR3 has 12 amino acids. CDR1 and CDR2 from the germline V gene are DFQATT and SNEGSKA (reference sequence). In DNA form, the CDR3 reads TGCAGTGCTAGGACGGTCCAAGAGACCCAGTACTTC. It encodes CSARTVQETQYF.

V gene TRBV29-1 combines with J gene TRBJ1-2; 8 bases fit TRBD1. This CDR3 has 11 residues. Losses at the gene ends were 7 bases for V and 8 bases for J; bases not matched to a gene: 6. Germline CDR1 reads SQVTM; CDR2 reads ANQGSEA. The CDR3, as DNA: TGCAGCGCTGGACAGGGCCGGGGCTACACCTTC. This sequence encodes CSAGQGRGYTF.

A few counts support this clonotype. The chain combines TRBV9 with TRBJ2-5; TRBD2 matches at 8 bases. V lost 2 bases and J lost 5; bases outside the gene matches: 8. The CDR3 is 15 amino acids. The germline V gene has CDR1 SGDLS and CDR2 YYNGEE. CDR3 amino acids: CASSVGAGEGETQYF. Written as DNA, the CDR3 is TGTGCCAGCAGCGTCGGAGCGGGAGAGGGGGAGACCCAGTACTTC.

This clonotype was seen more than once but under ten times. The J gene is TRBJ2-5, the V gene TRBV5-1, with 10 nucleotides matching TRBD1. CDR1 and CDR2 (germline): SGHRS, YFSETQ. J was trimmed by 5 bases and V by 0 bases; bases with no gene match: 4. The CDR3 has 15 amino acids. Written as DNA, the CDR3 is TGCGCCAGCAGCTTGGCGGGACAGGGGTCGGAGACCCAGTACTTC. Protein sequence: CASSLAGQGSETQYF.

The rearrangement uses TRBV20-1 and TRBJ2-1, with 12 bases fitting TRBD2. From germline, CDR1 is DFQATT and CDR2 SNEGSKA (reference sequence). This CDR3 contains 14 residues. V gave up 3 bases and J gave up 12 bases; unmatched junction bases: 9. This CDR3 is CSASLAGGLGRQFF. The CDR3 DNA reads TGCAGTGCTAGCCTAGCGGGAGGGCTTGGTAGGCAGTTCTTC.

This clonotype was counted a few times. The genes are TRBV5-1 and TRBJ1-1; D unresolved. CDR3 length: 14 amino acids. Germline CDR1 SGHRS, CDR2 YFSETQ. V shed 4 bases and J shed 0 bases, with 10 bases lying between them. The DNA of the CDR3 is TGCGCCAGCAGCCGACTGTCACTGAACACTGAAGCTTTCTTT. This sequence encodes CASSRLSLNTEAFF. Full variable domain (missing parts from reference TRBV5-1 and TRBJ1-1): KAGVTQTPRYLIKTRGQQVTLSCSPISGHRSVSWYQQTPGQGLQFLFEYFSETQRNKGNFPGRFSGRQFSNSRSEMNVSTLELGDSALYLCASSRLSLNTEAFFGQGTRLTVV.

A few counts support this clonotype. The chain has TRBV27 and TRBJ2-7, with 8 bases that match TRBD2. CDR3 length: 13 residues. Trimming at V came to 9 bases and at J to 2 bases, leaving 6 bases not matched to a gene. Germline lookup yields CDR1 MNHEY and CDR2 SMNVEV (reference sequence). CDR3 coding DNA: TGTGCCAGGTGGACGGGAGGGCCCTACGAGCAGTACTTC. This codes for CARWTGGPYEQYF.

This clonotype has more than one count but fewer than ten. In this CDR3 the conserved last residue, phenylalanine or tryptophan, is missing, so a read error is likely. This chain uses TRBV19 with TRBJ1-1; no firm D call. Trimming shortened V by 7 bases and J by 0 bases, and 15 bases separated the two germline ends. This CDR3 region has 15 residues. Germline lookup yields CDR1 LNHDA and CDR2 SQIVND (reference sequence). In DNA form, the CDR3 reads TGTGCCAGTACCCAAGTAATGTTGGTGAACACTGAAGCTTTCCTT. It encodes CASTQVMLVNTEAFL.

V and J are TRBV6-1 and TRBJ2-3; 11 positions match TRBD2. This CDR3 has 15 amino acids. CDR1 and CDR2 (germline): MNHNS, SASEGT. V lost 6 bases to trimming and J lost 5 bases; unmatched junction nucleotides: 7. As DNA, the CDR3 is TGTGCCAGCAGGAGTACGACTAGCGGGAAAGATACGCAGTATTTT. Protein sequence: CASRSTTSGKDTQYF.

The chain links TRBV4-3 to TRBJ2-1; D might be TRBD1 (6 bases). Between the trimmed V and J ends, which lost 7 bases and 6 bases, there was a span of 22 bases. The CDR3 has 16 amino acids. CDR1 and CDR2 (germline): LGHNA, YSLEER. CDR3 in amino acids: CASNRDRPTRGNEQFF. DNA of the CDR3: TGCGCCAGCAACCGAGACAGGCCGACGAGGGGCAATGAGCAGTTCTTC.

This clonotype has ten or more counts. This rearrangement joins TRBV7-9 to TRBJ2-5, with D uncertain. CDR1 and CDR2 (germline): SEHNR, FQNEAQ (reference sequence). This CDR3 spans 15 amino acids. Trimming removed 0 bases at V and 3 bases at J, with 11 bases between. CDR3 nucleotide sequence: TGTGCCAGCAGCTTAGCCCTGACGGTTGAAGAGACCCAGTACTTC. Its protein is CASSLALTVEETQYF.

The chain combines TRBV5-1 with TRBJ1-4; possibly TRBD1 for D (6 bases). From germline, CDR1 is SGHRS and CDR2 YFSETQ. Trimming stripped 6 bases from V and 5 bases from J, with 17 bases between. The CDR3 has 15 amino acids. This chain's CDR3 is CASTRNRVGNEKLFF. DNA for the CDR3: TGCGCCAGCACGCGAAACAGGGTGGGGAATGAAAAACTGTTTTTT.

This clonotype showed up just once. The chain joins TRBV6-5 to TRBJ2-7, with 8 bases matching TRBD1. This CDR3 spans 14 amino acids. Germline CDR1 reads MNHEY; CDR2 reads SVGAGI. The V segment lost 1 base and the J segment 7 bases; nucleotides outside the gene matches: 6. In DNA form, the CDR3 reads TGTGCCAGCAGTTACTACACAGGGGGTAATGAGCAGTACTTC. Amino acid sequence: CASSYYTGGNEQYF.

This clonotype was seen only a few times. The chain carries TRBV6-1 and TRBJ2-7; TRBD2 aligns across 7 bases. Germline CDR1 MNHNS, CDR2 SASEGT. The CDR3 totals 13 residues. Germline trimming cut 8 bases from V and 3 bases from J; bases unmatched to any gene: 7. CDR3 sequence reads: CASGPREGYEQYF. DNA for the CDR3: TGTGCCAGCGGGCCCAGGGAGGGCTACGAGCAGTACTTC.

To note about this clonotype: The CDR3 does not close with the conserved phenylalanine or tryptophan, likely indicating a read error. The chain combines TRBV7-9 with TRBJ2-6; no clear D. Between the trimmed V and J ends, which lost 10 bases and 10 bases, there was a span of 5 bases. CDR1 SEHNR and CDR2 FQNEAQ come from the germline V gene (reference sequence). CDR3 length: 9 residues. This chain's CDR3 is CATNNVLTL. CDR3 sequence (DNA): TGTGCCACGAATAACGTCCTGACTCTC.

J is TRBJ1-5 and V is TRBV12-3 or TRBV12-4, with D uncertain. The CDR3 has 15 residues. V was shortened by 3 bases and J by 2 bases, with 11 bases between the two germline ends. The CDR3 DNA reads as TGTGCCAGCAGTTTTAGACGCGGGGGCAATCAGCCCCAGCATTTT. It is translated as CASSFRRGGNQPQHF.

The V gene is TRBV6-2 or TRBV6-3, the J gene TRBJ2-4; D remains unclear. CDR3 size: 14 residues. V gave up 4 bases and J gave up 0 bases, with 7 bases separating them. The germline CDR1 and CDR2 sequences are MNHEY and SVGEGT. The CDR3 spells CASSFRTAKNIQYF. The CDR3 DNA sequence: TGTGCCAGCAGTTTTAGGACAGCCAAAAACATTCAGTACTTC.

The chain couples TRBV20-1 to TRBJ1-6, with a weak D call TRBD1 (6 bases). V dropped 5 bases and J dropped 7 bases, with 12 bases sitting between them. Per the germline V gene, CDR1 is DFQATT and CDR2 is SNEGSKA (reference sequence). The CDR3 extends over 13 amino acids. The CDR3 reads CSARGGENSPLHF. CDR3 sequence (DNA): TGCAGTGCTCGAGGGGGGGAAAATTCACCCCTCCACTTT.

CDR3 protein: CSGTSGGEGTDTQYF. The CDR3 DNA sequence: TGCAGTGGGACTAGCGGGGGGGAAGGCACAGATACGCAGTATTTT. The genes are TRBV20-1 and TRBJ2-3; TRBD2 aligns across 15 bases. Germline V CDR1 and CDR2: DFQATT, SNEGSKA (reference sequence). This CDR3 is built from 15 residues. V lost 7 bases and J lost 1; bases outside the gene matches: 3.

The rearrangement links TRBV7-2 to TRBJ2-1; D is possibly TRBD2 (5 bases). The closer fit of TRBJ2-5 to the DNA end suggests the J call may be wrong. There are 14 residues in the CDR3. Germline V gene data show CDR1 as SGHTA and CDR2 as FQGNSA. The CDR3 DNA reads TGTGCCAGCAGCTCCCGGGGTCATCTGGAGACCCAGTACTTC. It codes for CASSSRGHLETQYF.

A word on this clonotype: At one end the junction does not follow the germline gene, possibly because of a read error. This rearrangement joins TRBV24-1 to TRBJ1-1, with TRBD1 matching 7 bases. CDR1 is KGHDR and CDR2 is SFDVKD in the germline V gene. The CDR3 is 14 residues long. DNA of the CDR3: TGTGCCGCCAGGGGGTCAGGCGCGAACACTGAAGCTTTCTTT. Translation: CAARGSGANTEAFF.